This T cell receptor beta chain was documented in a study of Ad26.COV2.S vaccination and SARS-CoV-2 variants. Study-wide results and caveats: Reported post-vaccination CD8+ and CD4+ T cell responses to spike showed substantial breadth. Greater spike-specific TCR breadth was seen in vaccine recipients than in placebo recipients. Similar non-spike TCR breadth was seen in vaccine and placebo recipients. Quantification of TCR breadth and depth may have yielded underestimates of total T cell responses.

Assay used: immunoSEQ multiplex PCR; TCRdb lists only in-frame clones, some missing. The table lists just over 350,000 clones, roughly nine tenths of them singletons. Concerning this clone itself: What it recognizes is unknown.

Germline V gene sequence: CDR1 LNHDA, CDR2 SQIVND (reference sequence). CDR3 length equals 15 residues. The V segment lost 5 bases and the J segment 7 bases; nucleotides outside the gene matches: 6. Material: peripheral blood, obtained after recovery from COVID-19. The chain uses TRBV19 and TRBJ1-6; 9 bases are a match to TRBD1. This TCR was sampled from a human donor who had recovered from COVID-19. The CDR3 nucleotides read TGTGCCAGTAGTCAGGGACAGGGAGTAAATTCACCCCTCCACTTT. It encodes CASSQGQGVNSPLHF. The whole variable domain, filled in from reference TRBV19 and TRBJ1-6, reads DGGITQSPKYLFRKEGQNVTLSCEQNLNHDAMYWYRQDPGQGLRLIYYSQIVNDFQKGDIAEGYSVSREKKESFPLTVTSAQKNPTAFYLCASSQGQGVNSPLHFGNGTRLTVT.